Included here is one T cell receptor (beta chain) sequence, with context. Its antigen remains unidentified. The data belong to a study of identical twins. Findings and caveats of the study: Some out-of-frame alpha sequences were shared by twins, and these showed excess low generation probability. It was possible that invariant MAIT and iNKT cells partly confounded the zero-insertion analyses.

The CDR3 runs to 14 residues. CDR1 is MGHDK and CDR2 is SYGVNS in the germline V gene. The V and J ends lost 0 bases and 8 bases respectively, with 10 bases between them. All donors comprised healthy Caucasians. Template switching added a universal primer site, and cDNA bore unique molecular identifiers. Using its own MiXCR run on the 5' RACE reads, TCRdb lists one record per CDR3 protein. This repertoire shows about 700,000 distinct CDR3 sequences, 8% to 9% found once; its top ten account for around 0.98%. These data were also filed under a second study, of yellow fever vaccine responses in identical twins.

The sample was PBMCs. The receptor was derived from a woman under 30 in good health. The V gene is TRBV25-1, the J gene TRBJ2-2; D ambiguous. The CDR3 here is CASSEYRPSGELFF. DNA of the CDR3: TGTGCCAGCAGTGAATATAGGCCCTCTGGGGAGCTGTTTTTT.